This T cell receptor beta chain appears in the sequencing data of a study of blood T cell repertoires in COVID-19. Whole-study context: From the United States, Italy and Spain came samples of acute and convalescent COVID-19.

Authors' analysis steps: By means of reference gene primer amplification, nucleated cell counts were estimated. TCRdb keeps only in-frame clones here, not all; method: immunoSEQ multiplex PCR. The V and J calls and clone size are taken from that table; D and trimming were inferred from the DNA. The sample lists 200,000 to 250,000 clones; 86% were seen once. Recruits, aged roughly 18 to 100 years, lived in 25 or so US areas. V lost 0 bases to trimming and J lost 8 bases, with 11 bases between them. Germline values: CDR1 SGHRS, CDR2 YFSETQ. The CDR3 has 14 amino acids. The sequence derives from a woman between 45 and 60 years old in a cohort exposed to, infected with or recovered from COVID-19 (not recorded which). Sequenced sample: PBMCs or T cells enriched from blood (not recorded which). The V and J genes are TRBV5-1 and TRBJ1-4; D possibly corresponds to TRBD1 (5 bases). CDR3 DNA sequence: TGCGCCAGCAGCTTGGTGGCAGGGAGGGAAAAACTGTTTTTT. It specifies CASSLVAGREKLFF.